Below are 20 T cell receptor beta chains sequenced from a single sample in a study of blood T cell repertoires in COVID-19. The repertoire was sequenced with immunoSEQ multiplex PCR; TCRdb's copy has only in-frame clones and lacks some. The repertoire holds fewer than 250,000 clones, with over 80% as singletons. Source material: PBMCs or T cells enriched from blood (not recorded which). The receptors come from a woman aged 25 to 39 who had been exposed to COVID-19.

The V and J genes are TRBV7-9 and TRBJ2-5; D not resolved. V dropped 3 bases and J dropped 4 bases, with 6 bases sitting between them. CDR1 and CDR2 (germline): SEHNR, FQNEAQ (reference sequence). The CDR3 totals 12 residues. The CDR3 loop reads CASSFILETQYF. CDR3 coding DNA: TGTGCCAGCAGCTTTATTTTAGAGACCCAGTACTTC.

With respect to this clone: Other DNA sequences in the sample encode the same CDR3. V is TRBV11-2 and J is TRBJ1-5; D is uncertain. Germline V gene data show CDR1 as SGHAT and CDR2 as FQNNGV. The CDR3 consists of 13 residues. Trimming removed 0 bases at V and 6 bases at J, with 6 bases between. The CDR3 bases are TGTGCCAGCAGCTTAGATCGAGGTCAGCCCCAGCATTTT. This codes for CASSLDRGQPQHF.

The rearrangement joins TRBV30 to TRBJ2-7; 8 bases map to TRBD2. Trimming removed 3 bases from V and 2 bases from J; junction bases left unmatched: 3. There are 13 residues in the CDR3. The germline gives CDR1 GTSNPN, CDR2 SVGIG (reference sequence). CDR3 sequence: CAWSRGGAYEQYF. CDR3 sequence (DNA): TGTGCCTGGAGCCGGGGGGGAGCCTACGAGCAGTACTTC.

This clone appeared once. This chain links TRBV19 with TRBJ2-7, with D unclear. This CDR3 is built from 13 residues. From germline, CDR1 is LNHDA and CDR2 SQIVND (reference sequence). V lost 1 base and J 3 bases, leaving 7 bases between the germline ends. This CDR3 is CASSIGLYYEQYF. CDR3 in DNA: TGTGCCAGTAGTATAGGTCTCTACTACGAGCAGTACTTC.

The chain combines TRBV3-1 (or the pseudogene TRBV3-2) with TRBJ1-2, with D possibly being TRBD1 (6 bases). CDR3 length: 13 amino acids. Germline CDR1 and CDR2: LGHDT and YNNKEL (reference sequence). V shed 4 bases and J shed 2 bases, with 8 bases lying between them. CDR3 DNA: TGTGCCAGCAGCCGGGACACCAACTATGGCTACACCTTC. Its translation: CASSRDTNYGYTF.

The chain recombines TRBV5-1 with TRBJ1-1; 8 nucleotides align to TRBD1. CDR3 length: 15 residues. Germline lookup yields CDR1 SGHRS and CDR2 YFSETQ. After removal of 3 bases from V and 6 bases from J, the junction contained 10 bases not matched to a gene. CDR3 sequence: CASSSLTGQGAEAFF. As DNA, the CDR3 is TGCGCCAGCAGCTCACTCACCGGACAGGGCGCTGAAGCTTTCTTT.

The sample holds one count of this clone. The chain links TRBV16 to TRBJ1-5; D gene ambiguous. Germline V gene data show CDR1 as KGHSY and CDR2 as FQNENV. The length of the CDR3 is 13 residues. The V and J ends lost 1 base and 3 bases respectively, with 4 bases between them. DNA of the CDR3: TGTGCCAGCAGCCAATTCTCCAATCAGCCCCAGCATTTT. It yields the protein CASSQFSNQPQHF.

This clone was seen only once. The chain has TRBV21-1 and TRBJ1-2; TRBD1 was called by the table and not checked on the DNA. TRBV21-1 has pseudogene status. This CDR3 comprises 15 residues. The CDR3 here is CASILSSDRFYGYTF. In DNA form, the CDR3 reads TGTGCCAGCATACTAAGCTCGGACAGGTTCTATGGCTACACCTTC.

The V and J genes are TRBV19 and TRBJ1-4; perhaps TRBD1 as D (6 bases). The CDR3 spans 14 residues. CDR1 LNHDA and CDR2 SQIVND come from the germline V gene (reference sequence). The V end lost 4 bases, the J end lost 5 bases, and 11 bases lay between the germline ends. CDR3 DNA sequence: TGTGCCAGTAGTACGGACAGTCTAAATGAAAAACTGTTTTTT. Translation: CASSTDSLNEKLFF.

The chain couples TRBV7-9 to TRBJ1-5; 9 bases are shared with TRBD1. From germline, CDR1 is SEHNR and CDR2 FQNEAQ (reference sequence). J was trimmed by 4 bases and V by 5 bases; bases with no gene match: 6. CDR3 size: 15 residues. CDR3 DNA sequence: TGTGCCAGCAGCCCCGGGACAGGGAATAATCAGCCCCAGCATTTT. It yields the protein CASSPGTGNNQPQHF.

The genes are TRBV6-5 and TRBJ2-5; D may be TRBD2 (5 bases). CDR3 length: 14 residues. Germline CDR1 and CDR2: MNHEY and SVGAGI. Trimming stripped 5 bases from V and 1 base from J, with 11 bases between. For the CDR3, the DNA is TGTGCCAGCAGTCCCCAGAGGGTCCAAGAGACCCAGTACTTC. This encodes CASSPQRVQETQYF.

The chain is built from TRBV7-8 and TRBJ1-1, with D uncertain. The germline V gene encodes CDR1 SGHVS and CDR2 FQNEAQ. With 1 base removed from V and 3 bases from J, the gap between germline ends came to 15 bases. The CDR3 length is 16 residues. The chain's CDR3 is CASSLEGGQAYTEAFF. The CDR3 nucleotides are TGTGCCAGCAGCTTAGAAGGTGGGCAGGCCTACACTGAAGCTTTCTTT.

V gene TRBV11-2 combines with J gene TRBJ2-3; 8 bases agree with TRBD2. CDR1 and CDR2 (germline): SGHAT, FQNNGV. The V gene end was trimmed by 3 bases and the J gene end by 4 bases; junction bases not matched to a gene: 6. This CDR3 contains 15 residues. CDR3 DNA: TGTGCCAGCAGCTTGTTTAGCGGGAAGGCAGATACGCAGTATTTT. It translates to CASSLFSGKADTQYF.

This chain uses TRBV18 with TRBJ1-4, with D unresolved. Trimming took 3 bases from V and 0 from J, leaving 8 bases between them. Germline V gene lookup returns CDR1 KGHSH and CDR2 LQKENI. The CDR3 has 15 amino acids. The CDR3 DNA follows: TGTGCCAGCTCACCGAGGGTTGCAACTAATGAAAAACTGTTTTTT. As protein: CASSPRVATNEKLFF.

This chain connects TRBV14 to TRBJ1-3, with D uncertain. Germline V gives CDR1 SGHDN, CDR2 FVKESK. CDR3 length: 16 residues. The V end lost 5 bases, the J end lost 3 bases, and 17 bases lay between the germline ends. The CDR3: CASSVNSGLRGNTIYF. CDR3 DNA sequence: TGTGCCAGCAGCGTGAACTCTGGACTCCGTGGAAACACCATATATTTT.

The CDR3, as DNA: TGTGCCAGCAGCGTTGGGTTCAAGGGAACGGGATCTGGAAACACCATATATTTT. This translates into CASSVGFKGTGSGNTIYF. This rearrangement joins TRBV5-6 to TRBJ1-3; the D is unclear. Germline CDR1 is SGHDT and CDR2 is YYEEEE. This CDR3 comprises 18 residues. Trimming removed 4 bases at V and 1 base at J, with 21 bases between. The full variable domain, in which reference TRBV5-6 and TRBJ1-3 provide the parts outside the CDR3, is DAGVTQSPTHLIKTRGQQVTLRCSPKSGHDTVSWYQQALGQGPQFIFQYYEEEERQRGNFPDRFSGHQFPNYSSELNVNALLLGDSALYLCASSVGFKGTGSGNTIYFGEGSWLTVV.

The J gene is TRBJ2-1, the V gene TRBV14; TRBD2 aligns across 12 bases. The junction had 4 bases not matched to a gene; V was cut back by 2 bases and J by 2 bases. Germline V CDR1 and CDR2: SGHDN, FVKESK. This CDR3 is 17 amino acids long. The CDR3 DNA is TGTGCCAGCAGCCAAACTAGCGGGAGGATTCCCTACAATGAGCAGTTCTTC. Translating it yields CASSQTSGRIPYNEQFF.

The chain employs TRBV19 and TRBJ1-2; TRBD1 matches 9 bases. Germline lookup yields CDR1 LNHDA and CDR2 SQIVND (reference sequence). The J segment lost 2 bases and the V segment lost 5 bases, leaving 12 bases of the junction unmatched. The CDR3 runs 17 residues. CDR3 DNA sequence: TGTGCCAGTAGTCCCCGTACAGGGGGCTCTTCCAACTATGGCTACACCTTC. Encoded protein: CASSPRTGGSSNYGYTF.

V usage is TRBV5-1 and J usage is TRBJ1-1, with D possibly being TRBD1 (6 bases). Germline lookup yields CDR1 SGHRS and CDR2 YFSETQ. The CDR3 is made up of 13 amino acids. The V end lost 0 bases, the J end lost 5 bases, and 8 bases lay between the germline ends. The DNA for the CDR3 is TGCGCCAGCAGCTTGGAGAGGGGGACTGAAGCTTTCTTT. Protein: CASSLERGTEAFF.

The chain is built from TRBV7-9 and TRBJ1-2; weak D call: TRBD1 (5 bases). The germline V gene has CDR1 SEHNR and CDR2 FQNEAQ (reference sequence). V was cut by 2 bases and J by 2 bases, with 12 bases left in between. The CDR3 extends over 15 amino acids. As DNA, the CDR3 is TGTGCCAGCAGCTTAACACTAAGGGGAAACTATGGCTACACCTTC. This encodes CASSLTLRGNYGYTF.